Each of the 25 T cell receptor beta chains below was sequenced from the same sample in a study of blood T cell repertoires in COVID-19. Some clones are missing from TCRdb's copy, which holds only in-frame ones; the method was immunoSEQ multiplex PCR. The sample lists 270,000 or so clones; around 89% were seen once. Sequencing used peripheral blood. The receptors were sampled from a man in his forties or fifties with acute or convalescent COVID-19.

The chain uses TRBV7-8 and TRBJ1-1; no firm D call. The CDR3 contains 16 residues. From germline, CDR1 is SGHVS and CDR2 FQNEAQ. Trimming took 4 bases from V and 4 from J, leaving 19 bases between them. As DNA, the CDR3 is TGTGCCAGCAGCTACCAATGGAGGGCGGGTGGCACTGAAGCTTTCTTT. This translates into CASSYQWRAGGTEAFF.

The chain employs TRBV7-6 and TRBJ2-1, with 10 bases identical to TRBD1. The CDR3 spans 15 residues. In germline, CDR1 is SGHVS, CDR2 FNYEAQ. Trimming cost V 0 bases and J 4 bases; bases outside gene matches: 0. CDR3 bases: TGTGCCAGCAGCTTAGCGGGACAGGGGTACAATGAGCAGTTCTTC. Translation: CASSLAGQGYNEQFF. The full variable domain, its missing parts supplied by reference TRBV7-6 and TRBJ2-1, is GAGVSQSPRYKVTKRGQDVALRCDPISGHVSLYWYRQALGQGPEFLTYFNYEAQQDKSGLPNDRFSAERPEGSISTLTIQRTEQRDSAMYRCASSLAGQGYNEQFFGPGTRLTVL.

V is TRBV7-2 and J is TRBJ1-1; 8 bases are a match to TRBD1. The CDR3 is 14 residues long. Germline V gives CDR1 SGHTA, CDR2 FQGNSA. V shed 1 base and J 9 bases; nucleotides not matched to a gene: 7. The CDR3 DNA reads TGTGCCAGCAGCTTAGGCCCGCAGGGGGCAAAAGCTTTCTTT. This gives the protein CASSLGPQGAKAFF.

The chain carries TRBV3-1 (or the pseudogene TRBV3-2) and TRBJ2-2; maybe TRBD1 (5 bases). The CDR3 sequence is 15 residues long. Germline V CDR1 and CDR2: LGHDT, YNNKEL (reference sequence). Deletions cut 1 base from V and 5 bases from J, with 11 bases between. The CDR3 here is CASSQGRGRTGELFF. Written as DNA, the CDR3 is TGTGCCAGCAGCCAAGGAAGGGGAAGGACCGGGGAGCTGTTTTTT.

The CDR3 DNA follows: TGCGCCAGCAGCTTCGACACAAGCTCCTACAATGAGCAGTTCTTC. Translating gives CASSFDTSSYNEQFF. V and J are TRBV5-1 and TRBJ2-1, with D unclear. CDR3 length: 15 amino acids. Germline lookup yields CDR1 SGHRS and CDR2 YFSETQ. V was cut by 2 bases and J by 0 bases, with 9 bases left in between. The variable domain in full, completed from reference TRBV5-1 and TRBJ2-1, reads KAGVTQTPRYLIKTRGQQVTLSCSPISGHRSVSWYQQTPGQGLQFLFEYFSETQRNKGNFPGRFSGRQFSNSRSEMNVSTLELGDSALYLCASSFDTSSYNEQFFGPGTRLTVL.

This clone came up once. The chain combines TRBV5-1 with TRBJ2-1; 8 bases agree with TRBD2. This CDR3 comprises 17 residues. Looked up from germline, CDR1 is SGHRS and CDR2 is YFSETQ. V was clipped by 6 bases and J by 9 bases; unmatched bases: 20. The CDR3: CASTQSTGGAYVAEQFF. CDR3 coding DNA: TGCGCCAGCACCCAATCCACGGGGGGGGCTTACGTCGCTGAGCAGTTCTTC.

J is TRBJ1-5 and V is TRBV2; 9 bases align to TRBD1. Unmatched junction bases numbered 8, after V lost 6 bases and J lost 2 bases. CDR3 length equals 16 residues. Germline V gives CDR1 SNHLY, CDR2 FYNNEI. CDR3 residues: CASSLRGDRGNQPQHF. CDR3 bases: TGTGCCAGCAGCCTAAGAGGGGACAGGGGCAATCAGCCCCAGCATTTT.

CDR3 protein: CASSSSSELLNYGYTF. CDR3 in DNA: TGTGCCAGCAGCTCGTCCTCAGAACTATTAAACTATGGCTACACCTTC. V and J are TRBV7-8 and TRBJ1-2; D not resolved. Per germline, CDR1 SGHVS and CDR2 FQNEAQ. The V end lost 4 bases, the J end lost 2 bases, and 17 bases lay between the germline ends. The CDR3 has 16 residues.

The CDR3 sequence is CASSYQGGGTEAFF. CDR3 DNA: TGTGCCAGCTCCTATCAGGGGGGAGGCACTGAAGCTTTCTTT. V and J are TRBV27 and TRBJ1-1; 7 positions match TRBD1. The V segment lost 8 bases and the J segment 4 bases; nucleotides outside the gene matches: 10. There are 14 residues in the CDR3. CDR1 and CDR2 (germline): MNHEY, SMNVEV (reference sequence).

This rearrangement joins TRBV7-6 to TRBJ2-2; a weak D match, TRBD2 (6 bases). The V gene's germline CDR1 is SGHVS and CDR2 FNYEAQ. Trimming cost V 5 bases and J 0 bases, with 13 bases left between them. This CDR3 spans 16 amino acids. CDR3 sequence reads: CASSPEGVSNTGELFF. CDR3 in DNA: TGTGCCAGCAGCCCGGAGGGTGTTTCGAACACCGGGGAGCTGTTTTTT.

The chain links TRBV11-2 to TRBJ1-1; D may be TRBD1 (5 bases). Trimming pared 6 bases from V and 4 bases from J, leaving 15 bases between. CDR1 and CDR2 from the germline V gene are SGHAT and FQNNGV. This CDR3 has 14 amino acids. The CDR3 DNA sequence: TGTGCCAGCAGACTCCCGGGGGGGAGCACTGAAGCTTTCTTT. Translation gives CASRLPGGSTEAFF. Together with reference TRBV11-2 and TRBJ1-1, the CDR3 gives the full variable domain: EAGVAQSPRYKIIEKRQSVAFWCNPISGHATLYWYQQILGQGPKLLIQFQNNGVVDDSQLPKDRFSAERLKGVDSTLKIQPAKLEDSAVYLCASRLPGGSTEAFFGQGTRLTVV.

This rearrangement joins TRBV5-1 to TRBJ1-2; 7 positions match TRBD1. Germline V gives CDR1 SGHRS, CDR2 YFSETQ. The CDR3 is made up of 12 amino acids. The V segment lost 1 base and the J segment 8 bases; nucleotides outside the gene matches: 2. The CDR3 region has the DNA TGCGCCAGCAGCTTGTTGGGACAGGGCTACACCTTC. Translating gives CASSLLGQGYTF.

This clone has more than one count but fewer than ten. V and J are TRBV11-2 and TRBJ2-7; the D gene is possibly TRBD1 (6 bases). The CDR3 is made up of 15 amino acids. Germline CDR1 is SGHAT and CDR2 is FQNNGV. The V gene lost 5 bases and the J gene lost 3 bases, with 17 bases spanning the gap. CDR3 protein: CASSHPDRRSYEQYF. The CDR3 nucleotides read TGTGCCAGCAGCCATCCGGACAGAAGGAGCTACGAGCAGTACTTC.

This rearrangement joins TRBV4-1 to TRBJ1-5; D remains ambiguous. The CDR3 is made up of 14 amino acids. V lost 1 base and J 3 bases, leaving 7 bases between the germline ends. In germline, CDR1 is MGHRA, CDR2 YSYEKL. CDR3 in amino acids: CASSQGLVNQPQHF. CDR3 bases: TGCGCCAGCAGCCAAGGACTAGTCAATCAGCCCCAGCATTTT.

The V gene is TRBV6-4, the J gene TRBJ1-4; 9 bases map to TRBD1. The CDR3 is 14 amino acids. With 5 bases clipped from V and 7 bases from J, the junction kept 5 bases outside the gene matches. Germline V gene data show CDR1 as MRHNA and CDR2 as SNTAGT. CDR3 coding DNA: TGTGCCAGCAGTCCCGACAGGGGGAGTGAAAAACTGTTTTTT. Translated, it gives CASSPDRGSEKLFF.

The rearrangement uses TRBV10-1 and TRBJ2-1; 7 bases agree with TRBD2. The CDR3 consists of 16 residues. With V trimmed by 6 bases and J by 6 bases, 14 bases remained unmatched. The germline V gene has CDR1 WNHNN and CDR2 SYGVQD (reference sequence). CDR3 sequence: CASSGGNRSLGNEQFF. The CDR3 DNA is TGCGCCAGCAGCGGGGGGAACAGGAGTCTGGGCAATGAGCAGTTCTTC.

This clone appeared a single time. The rearrangement uses TRBV2 and TRBJ1-2; no clear D gene. The CDR3 has 14 amino acids. Per germline, CDR1 SNHLY and CDR2 FYNNEI. V was pared by 4 bases and J by 4 bases, with 13 bases between. For the CDR3, the DNA is TGTGCCAGCAGTGGAGACGGGGAGGGCTATGGCTACACCTTC. Translation gives CASSGDGEGYGYTF.

Details on this clone: The same CDR3 arises from other DNA sequences in this sample as well. The chain recombines TRBV3-1 (or the pseudogene TRBV3-2) with TRBJ2-3, with D possibly being TRBD1 (6 bases). V was pared by 2 bases and J by 3 bases, with 6 bases between. The CDR3 is 13 amino acids. Germline assignment: CDR1 LGHDT and CDR2 YNNKEL (reference sequence). The CDR3 region is CASSQQGTDTQYF. CDR3 in DNA: TGTGCCAGCAGCCAACAGGGGACAGATACGCAGTATTTT.

This clone was seen only once. The chain uses TRBV13 and TRBJ1-6, with D perhaps matching TRBD1 (6 bases). This CDR3 has 15 residues. Germline assignment: CDR1 PRHDT and CDR2 FYEKMQ (reference sequence). Trimming removed 2 bases at V and 7 bases at J, with 12 bases between. The CDR3 nucleotides read TGTGCCAGCAGCTTACCAGGGGCGGCAAATTCACCCCTCCACTTT. Translated, it gives CASSLPGAANSPLHF.

This chain links TRBV2 with TRBJ1-2; D is undetermined. The germline CDR1 and CDR2 sequences are SNHLY and FYNNEI. CDR3 length: 13 amino acids. With 3 bases removed from V and 8 bases from J, the gap between germline ends came to 13 bases. CDR3: CASSDNEELGYTF. In DNA, the CDR3 is TGTGCCAGCAGTGATAATGAGGAGTTGGGCTACACCTTC. The full variable domain, completed using reference TRBV2 and TRBJ1-2, is EPEVTQTPSHQVTQMGQEVILRCVPISNHLYFYWYRQILGQKVEFLVSFYNNEISEKSEIFDDQFSVERPDGSNFTLKIRSTKLEDSAMYFCASSDNEELGYTFGSGTRLTVV.

The CDR3 reads CASRPTGVSYEQYF. The CDR3, as DNA: TGTGCCAGCAGGCCGACAGGCGTGTCTTACGAGCAGTACTTC. The J gene is TRBJ2-7, the V gene TRBV6-5; D is possibly TRBD1 (6 bases). The V end lost 6 bases, the J end lost 4 bases, and 16 bases lay between the germline ends. Germline-derived CDR1 and CDR2 are MNHEY and SVGAGI. CDR3 length: 14 amino acids.

The sample holds a few counts of this clone. The genes are TRBV10-3 and TRBJ1-2; TRBD1 matches at 8 bases. The germline V gene has CDR1 ENHRY and CDR2 SYGVKD. Germline trimming cut 1 base from V and 8 bases from J; bases unmatched to any gene: 3. There are 13 residues in the CDR3. The DNA for the CDR3 is TGTGCCATCAGTGAGTTGACAGGGGAAGGCTACACCTTC. Its protein is CAISELTGEGYTF.

This sequence joins TRBV11-3 and TRBJ2-7, with D tentatively TRBD1 (6 bases). The CDR3 loop spans 12 amino acids. Germline lookup yields CDR1 SGHNT and CDR2 YENEEA. V was shortened by 4 bases and J by 6 bases, with 10 bases between the two germline ends. This chain's CDR3 is CASSSSGVEQYF. For the CDR3, the DNA is TGTGCCAGCAGCTCCTCAGGGGTCGAGCAGTACTTC.

This rearrangement joins TRBV7-3 to TRBJ1-1, with a tentative D call TRBD1 (6 bases). The ends were cut back, 1 base at V and 5 bases at J, with 14 bases in the middle. This CDR3 spans 15 amino acids. The V gene's germline CDR1 is SGHTA and CDR2 FQGTGA. The CDR3 nucleotides read TGTGCCAGCAGCTTAATGCTTCAGGGGCCTACTGAAGCTTTCTTT. Amino acid sequence: CASSLMLQGPTEAFF.

The CDR3 region has the DNA TGTGCCATCAGTTTTCGGGACAGGAACACTGAAGCTTTCTTT. It encodes CAISFRDRNTEAFF. The rearrangement joins TRBV10-3 to TRBJ1-1; 7 nucleotides agree with TRBD1. CDR3 size: 14 residues. The germline gives CDR1 ENHRY, CDR2 SYGVKD. With V trimmed by 5 bases and J by 1 base, 4 bases remained unmatched.